A selection of T cell receptor beta chains follows, all from one sample in a study of T cells after yellow fever vaccination. TCRdb passed the 5' RACE reads through MiXCR, listing each CDR3 protein once. Of hundreds of thousands of distinct CDR3 sequences listed, around 20% are singletons. Sequenced here: PBMCs, sampled before the yellow fever booster vaccination. The receptor set was obtained from a man between 18 and 29 years old who received the YFV17D yellow fever vaccine. Each CDR3 is given with its conserved first and last residue. D genes are given only for firm matches. Clone size is stated in some rows and not others, as once, few, many or a class when expanded.

j_gene: TRBJ2-1; v_gene: TRBV29-1; len: 16; abundance: many; d_gene: TRBD2; CDR3aa: CSVEDGVAGDDNEQFF; CDR3nt: TGCAGCGTTGAAGATGGGGTAGCGGGGGATGATAATGAGCAGTTCTTC
j_gene: TRBJ1-6; v_gene: TRBV4-3; len: 13; abundance: NA; d_gene: NA; CDR3aa: CASSRRVNSPLHF; CDR3nt: TGCGCCAGCAGTAGAAGGGTCAATTCACCCCTCCACTTT
j_gene: TRBJ1-1; v_gene: TRBV30; len: 13; abundance: few; d_gene: NA; CDR3aa: CAWGESGVTEAFF; CDR3nt: TGTGCCTGGGGGGAAAGCGGTGTCACTGAAGCTTTCTTT
j_gene: TRBJ1-5; v_gene: TRBV6-2/TRBV6-3; len: 15; abundance: NA; d_gene: TRBD1; CDR3aa: CASSAPTGGRQPQHF; CDR3nt: TGTGCCAGCAGTGCCCCGACAGGGGGACGTCAGCCCCAGCATTTT
j_gene: TRBJ1-1; v_gene: TRBV25-1; len: 15; abundance: few; d_gene: NA; CDR3aa: CASSDVTRENTEAFF; CDR3nt: TGTGCCAGCAGTGATGTGACACGGGAGAACACTGAAGCTTTCTTT
j_gene: TRBJ2-7; v_gene: TRBV7-2; len: 13; abundance: NA; d_gene: NA; CDR3aa: CASSPPATYEQYF; CDR3nt: TGTGCCAGCAGCCCGCCGGCGACCTACGAGCAGTACTTC
j_gene: TRBJ2-3; v_gene: TRBV20-1; len: 14; abundance: few; d_gene: NA; CDR3aa: CSAAGRDLTDTQYF; CDR3nt: TGCAGTGCGGCCGGACGGGACCTCACAGATACGCAGTATTTT
j_gene: TRBJ1-1; v_gene: TRBV5-1; len: 13; abundance: few; d_gene: NA; CDR3aa: CASSQGRGDEAFF; CDR3nt: TGCGCCAGCAGCCAGGGAAGGGGAGATGAAGCTTTCTTT
j_gene: TRBJ2-3; v_gene: TRBV12-3/TRBV12-4; len: 18; abundance: NA; d_gene: NA; CDR3aa: CASSLSQGGSFGTDTQYF; CDR3nt: TGTGCCAGCAGTTTATCACAGGGAGGAAGTTTTGGCACAGATACGCAGTATTTT
j_gene: TRBJ2-1; v_gene: TRBV7-2; len: 15; abundance: few; d_gene: TRBD2; CDR3aa: CASSFGTSGANEQFF; CDR3nt: TGTGCCAGCAGCTTTGGGACTAGCGGGGCAAATGAGCAGTTCTTC
j_gene: TRBJ2-5; v_gene: TRBV12-3/TRBV12-4; len: 15; abundance: few; d_gene: NA; CDR3aa: CASSLGGSGKETQYF; CDR3nt: TGTGCCAGCAGTTTAGGGGGGTCGGGGAAAGAGACCCAGTACTTC
j_gene: TRBJ2-4; v_gene: TRBV30; len: 13; abundance: few; d_gene: NA; CDR3aa: CATSRVAKNIQYF; CDR3nt: TGTGCGACCAGCCGGGTAGCCAAAAACATTCAGTACTTC
j_gene: TRBJ2-7; v_gene: TRBV7-9; len: 16; abundance: few; d_gene: TRBD1; CDR3aa: CASSSMDRGPSYEQYF; CDR3nt: TGTGCCAGCAGCTCCATGGACAGGGGACCCTCCTACGAGCAGTACTTC
j_gene: TRBJ2-1; v_gene: TRBV9; len: 14; abundance: few; d_gene: NA; CDR3aa: CASSPPGSYNEQFF; CDR3nt: TGTGCCAGCAGCCCCCCCGGCTCCTACAATGAGCAGTTCTTC
j_gene: TRBJ1-4; v_gene: TRBV12-5; len: 20; abundance: NA; d_gene: NA; CDR3aa: CASAFIKVPWGGATNEKLFF; CDR3nt: TGTGCTAGTGCCTTTATTAAGGTGCCCTGGGGAGGGGCAACTAATGAAAAACTGTTTTTT
j_gene: TRBJ2-7; v_gene: TRBV6-5; len: 16; abundance: NA; d_gene: NA; CDR3aa: CASSYSILVGGYEQYF; CDR3nt: TGTGCCAGCAGTTACTCGATCCTAGTGGGCGGCTACGAGCAGTACTTC
j_gene: TRBJ1-5; v_gene: TRBV4-3; len: 15; abundance: NA; d_gene: NA; CDR3aa: CASSQSFGAGQPQHF; CDR3nt: TGCGCCAGCAGCCAAAGTTTCGGGGCAGGTCAGCCCCAGCATTTT
j_gene: TRBJ2-4; v_gene: TRBV3-1; len: 14; abundance: NA; d_gene: NA; CDR3aa: CASSQEGPVNIQYF; CDR3nt: TGTGCCAGCAGCCAAGAGGGTCCAGTCAACATTCAGTACTTC
j_gene: TRBJ1-2; v_gene: TRBV29-1; len: 12; abundance: few; d_gene: TRBD1; CDR3aa: CSVQGDGYGYTF; CDR3nt: TGCAGCGTACAGGGGGATGGCTATGGCTACACCTTC
j_gene: TRBJ1-1; v_gene: TRBV6-2/TRBV6-3; len: 14; abundance: NA; d_gene: TRBD1; CDR3aa: CASERGQGETEAFF; CDR3nt: TGTGCCAGCGAGAGGGGACAGGGGGAAACTGAAGCTTTCTTT
j_gene: TRBJ1-5; v_gene: TRBV12-3/TRBV12-4; len: 14; abundance: many; d_gene: NA; CDR3aa: CASSFRTGGQPQHF; CDR3nt: TGTGCCAGCAGTTTTCGTACTGGGGGTCAGCCCCAGCATTTT
j_gene: TRBJ1-2; v_gene: TRBV3-1; len: 16; abundance: few; d_gene: NA; CDR3aa: CASSQDYRAPDGGYTF; CDR3nt: TGTGCCAGCAGCCAAGATTACCGGGCGCCGGACGGCGGCTACACCTTC
j_gene: TRBJ2-7; v_gene: TRBV7-2; len: 13; abundance: many; d_gene: NA; CDR3aa: CASSLSGSYEQYF; CDR3nt: TGTGCCAGCAGCTTATCAGGCTCCTACGAGCAGTACTTC
j_gene: TRBJ1-1; v_gene: TRBV29-1; len: 13; abundance: NA; d_gene: NA; CDR3aa: CSASDGPQGEAFF; CDR3nt: TGCAGTGCTTCCGATGGACCCCAGGGGGAAGCTTTCTTT
j_gene: TRBJ2-1; v_gene: TRBV5-1; len: 14; abundance: NA; d_gene: NA; CDR3aa: CASSLADSRDEQFF; CDR3nt: TGCGCCAGCAGCTTGGCGGACAGTAGGGATGAGCAGTTCTTC
j_gene: TRBJ1-1; v_gene: TRBV12-3/TRBV12-4; len: 14; abundance: few; d_gene: NA; CDR3aa: CASTPVEGYTEAFF; CDR3nt: TGTGCCAGCACCCCGGTAGAGGGCTACACTGAAGCTTTCTTT
j_gene: TRBJ1-2; v_gene: TRBV6-2/TRBV6-3; len: 14; abundance: NA; d_gene: NA; CDR3aa: CASSSTTGNYGYTF; CDR3nt: TGTGCCAGCAGCTCGACTACAGGGAACTATGGCTACACCTTC